This TCR beta chain was sequenced for a study of post-analysis software for immune sequencing data. Across the whole study: Recorded subtypes: relapsing-remitting, secondary progressive, progressive-relapsing; some patients unannotated. Study outcomes and limitations: Significantly lower normalized Chao1 diversity was found in patients with multiple sclerosis relative to controls. About five TRBV segments were more frequent in patients than controls; TRBV5-6, TRBV5-1 and TRBV20-1 belonged to this group. F measure grouped same-batch samples tightly together.

Comments on this clonotype: Its antigen is unknown. Mismatch with germline at one junction end may stem from a read error.

This CDR3 is built from 14 residues. The TCR beta cDNA libraries carried unique molecular identifiers. Hundreds of thousands of cDNA molecules came from around 0.96 to 9.9 million T cells. TCRdb called the PCR reads again in MiXCR, with one record for every CDR3 protein. The sample has hundreds of thousands of distinct CDR3 sequences; under 70% are singletons. The sequence derives from a girl between 10 and 17 years old with multiple sclerosis. Sequenced input: blood. The V gene is TRBV12-3 or TRBV12-4, the J gene TRBJ2-4; D is possibly TRBD2 (7 bases). CDR3 DNA: TGTGCCAGCAGTTTGGCGGGGGCCATAAACATTCAGTACTTC. This codes for CASSLAGAINIQYF.